This paragraph reports one T cell receptor (beta chain). No antigen is known for it. This sample is part of a study of graft-versus-host responses after intestinal transplantation. Whole-study context: Recipients were given multivisceral, liver-intestinal, or isolated intestinal transplants. Every recipient had anti-thymocyte globulin induction and approximately 3 years of tacrolimus plus steroids. Study-wide points: The recipient marrow held GvH clones, and some of them showed up first in ileum or blood.

Profiling relied on immunoSEQ multiplex PCR, and the TCRdb table lists in-frame clones only, not all of them. The sample lists around 49,000 clones, approximately 88% occurring once. The sequencing used unstimulated CD4+ T cells sorted from spleen or lymph node cells, collected before transplant. The source of this sequence is a human donor who was the organ donor for an intestinal transplant.

The CDR3 nucleotides are TGTGCCAGTAGCACAAGGGGCGCCTACAATGAGCAGTTCTTC. Protein sequence: CASSTRGAYNEQFF. The rearrangement joins TRBV19 to TRBJ2-1, with D tentatively TRBD1 (5 bases). Per the germline V gene, CDR1 is LNHDA and CDR2 is SQIVND (reference sequence). With 6 bases removed from V and 2 bases from J, the gap between germline ends came to 11 bases. This CDR3 spans 14 amino acids.